The T cell receptor beta chain described here comes from a study of blood T cells in healthy people across ages (dated by TCRdb to between 2015 and 2017). Turning to the overall study: Template switching captured roughly one uniquely barcoded TCR beta cDNA molecule per two T cells in model experiments. To track age-related changes in TCR beta repertoire diversity, the study relied on deep sequencing normalized with unique cDNA molecular identifiers. Donors were grouped into four age groups: young (average 16 years), middle-aged (under 40), aged (approximately 67) and long-lived (approximately 81). To avoid experimental bias, donors of different ages were randomly spread across the sequencing lanes. Two additional independent replicas of 1 million unique cDNA reads from the same blood draw were analyzed for two donors (one aged 18 to 29 and one aged 80 or older).

Receptors were amplified or captured by 5' RACE. The instrument was an Illumina HiSeq 2500. The second PCR ran for roughly 7 to 11 cycles and used a J-beta primer mix along with a sample-barcoded 5' primer. Each TCR beta cDNA molecule received a unique molecular identifier from a template-switch 5' adaptor carrying 12 random nucleotides. At least 2.5 million CDR3-containing paired-end reads were obtained from each sample. All of the RNA was converted into first-strand cDNA using the Mint cDNA synthesis kit, with a TRBC-specific oligonucleotide serving as the primer. All cDNA was treated with uracil-DNA glycosylase and then went through a first 18-cycle PCR with the universal primers M1SS and BC2_uni_R. From the authors' description of their analysis: For normalization, 1 million high-quality reads were randomly selected from each sample, with every read carrying a distinct molecular identifier. Reads sharing molecular identifiers were discarded rather than binned into consensus sequences. MiTCR, with a Q25 quality threshold and the strictest error-elimination algorithm, was used for CDR3 identification, clonotype clustering and error correction. Lower-bound total TCR beta diversity was estimated with a nonparametric unseen species model using Euler transformation. Using fastp trimming at Q25 and MiXCR clonotype assembly, TCRdb reanalyzed the public sequencing data and kept in-frame beta chains. Rows are unified per CDR3 protein, each entry keeping the most common DNA and genes. TCRdb assigned the V and J calls; the authors' analysis was not used. For this sample there are under 2 million distinct CDR3 sequences; approximately 32% appear just once. The top ten clones comprise about 11% of the sample.

For this clonotype: The target of this receptor is not known. No base quality values were provided; no much bigger clone lies one nucleotide off.

Systemically healthy Caucasian individuals from Russia, around 39 in total and aged about 6 to 90 years, were included as donors. Around 10 milliliters of peripheral blood were drawn from each donor into EDTA-treated Vacutainer tubes. Ficoll-Paque density-gradient centrifugation was used to isolate PBMCs, with at least 6.5 million obtained per sample. Total RNA was extracted from PBMCs with Trizol reagent, with at least 5 micrograms obtained per sample. The percentages of naive CD45RAhigh/CD27high T cells were determined by flow cytometry on a PBMC aliquot from every donor. Broader findings and caveats from the paper: Compared with the aged group, the long-lived group had more naive CD4+ T cells, fewer expanded clones and increased TCR diversity, suggesting age selection. The percentage of naive T cells measured by flow cytometry correlated strongly with observed TCR beta diversity. As age increased, observed TCR beta diversity per million T cells dropped in a roughly linear way, and a significant reduction was already evident by age 40. Estimates of total diversity based on one million sequenced T cells were considered lower bounds and underestimates. Bulk unsorted PBMC profiling prevented conclusive comparison of naive and antigen-experienced compartments. The CMV infection status of donors was not known, potentially confounding age-related changes in expanded clonotypes.

The source is a woman in her twenties or thirties in good health. Source material: blood.

The nucleotide sequence reads TGTGCCAGCAGTTACCCAACTAGCGGGGAGCAAGAGACCCAGTACTTC. Its product reads: CASSYPTSGEQETQYF. The chain is made from TRBV6-6 and TRBJ2-5, with 10 bases in between that match TRBD2. V has 2 bases trimmed and J has 2 bases trimmed; junction bases matching no gene number 5. CDR1 and CDR2, looked up from the germline V gene (reference sequence), are MNHNY and SVGAGI. The CDR3 runs 16 residues from the cysteine to the phenylalanine. The CDR3 DNA has 48 bases and is translated from base 1.